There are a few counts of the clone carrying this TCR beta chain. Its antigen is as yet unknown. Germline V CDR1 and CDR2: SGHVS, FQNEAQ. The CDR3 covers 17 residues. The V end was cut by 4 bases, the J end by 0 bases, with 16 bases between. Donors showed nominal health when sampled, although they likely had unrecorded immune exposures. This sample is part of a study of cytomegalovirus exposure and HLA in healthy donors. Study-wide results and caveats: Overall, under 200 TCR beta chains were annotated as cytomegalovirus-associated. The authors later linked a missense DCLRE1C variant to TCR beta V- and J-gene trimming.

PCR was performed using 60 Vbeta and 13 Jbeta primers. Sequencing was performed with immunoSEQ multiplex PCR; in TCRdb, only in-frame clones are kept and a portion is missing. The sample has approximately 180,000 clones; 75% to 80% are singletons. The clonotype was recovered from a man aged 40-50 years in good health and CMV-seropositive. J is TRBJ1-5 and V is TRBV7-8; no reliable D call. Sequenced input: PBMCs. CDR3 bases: TGTGCCAGCAGCTCTCCGGGATTTTATGCTAGCAATCAGCCCCAGCATTTT. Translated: CASSSPGFYASNQPQHF.